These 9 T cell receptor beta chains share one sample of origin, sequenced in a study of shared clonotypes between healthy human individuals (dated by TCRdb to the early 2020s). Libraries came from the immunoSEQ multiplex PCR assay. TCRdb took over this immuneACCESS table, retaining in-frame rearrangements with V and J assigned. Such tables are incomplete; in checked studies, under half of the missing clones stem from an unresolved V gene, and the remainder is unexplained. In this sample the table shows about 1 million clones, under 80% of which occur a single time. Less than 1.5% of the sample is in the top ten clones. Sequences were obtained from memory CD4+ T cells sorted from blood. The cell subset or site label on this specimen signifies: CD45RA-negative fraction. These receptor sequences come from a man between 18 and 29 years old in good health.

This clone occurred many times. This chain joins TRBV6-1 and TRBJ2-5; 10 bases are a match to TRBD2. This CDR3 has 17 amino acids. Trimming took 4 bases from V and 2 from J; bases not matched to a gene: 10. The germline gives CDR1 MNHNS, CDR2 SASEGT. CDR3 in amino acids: CASSVSGRANRQETQYF. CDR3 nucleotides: TGTGCCAGCAGTGTCAGCGGGAGGGCCAACAGGCAAGAGACCCAGTACTTC.

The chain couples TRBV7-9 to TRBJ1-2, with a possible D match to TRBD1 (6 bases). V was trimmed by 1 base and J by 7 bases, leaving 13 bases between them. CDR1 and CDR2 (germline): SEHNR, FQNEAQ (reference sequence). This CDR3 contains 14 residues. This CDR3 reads CASSLEQGGVGYTF. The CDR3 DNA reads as TGTGCCAGCAGCTTAGAACAGGGCGGAGTTGGCTACACCTTC.

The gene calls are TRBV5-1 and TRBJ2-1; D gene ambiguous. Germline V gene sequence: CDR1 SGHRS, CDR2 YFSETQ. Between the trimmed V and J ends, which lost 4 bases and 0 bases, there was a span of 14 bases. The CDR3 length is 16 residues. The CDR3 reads CASSPSDLSSYNEQFF. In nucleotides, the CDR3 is TGCGCCAGCAGCCCTAGTGACCTGAGCTCCTACAATGAGCAGTTCTTC.

The CDR3 reads CASSLAPQGGGETQYF. The CDR3 DNA reads as TGTGCCAGCAGCTTAGCGCCCCAGGGAGGAGGAGAGACCCAGTACTTC. The chain uses TRBV7-6 and TRBJ2-5, with D perhaps matching TRBD2 (6 bases). V lost 0 bases, J lost 4 bases, and 15 bases lay in between. Germline V gene lookup returns CDR1 SGHVS and CDR2 FNYEAQ. The CDR3 covers 16 residues.

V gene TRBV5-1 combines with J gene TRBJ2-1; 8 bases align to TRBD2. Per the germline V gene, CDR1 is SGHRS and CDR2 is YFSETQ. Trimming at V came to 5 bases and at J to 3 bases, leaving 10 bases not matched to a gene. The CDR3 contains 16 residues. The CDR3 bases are TGCGCCAGCAGGAGGGGACTAGAGACTTTCTACAATGAGCAGTTCTTC. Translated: CASRRGLETFYNEQFF. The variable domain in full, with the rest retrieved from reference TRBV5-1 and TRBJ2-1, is KAGVTQTPRYLIKTRGQQVTLSCSPISGHRSVSWYQQTPGQGLQFLFEYFSETQRNKGNFPGRFSGRQFSNSRSEMNVSTLELGDSALYLCASRRGLETFYNEQFFGPGTRLTVL.

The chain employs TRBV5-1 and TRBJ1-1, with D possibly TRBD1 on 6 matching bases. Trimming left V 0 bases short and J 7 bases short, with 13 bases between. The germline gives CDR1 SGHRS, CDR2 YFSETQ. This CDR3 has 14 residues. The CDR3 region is CASSLVAGVGEAFF. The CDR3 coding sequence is TGCGCCAGCAGCTTGGTGGCAGGGGTGGGTGAAGCTTTCTTT.

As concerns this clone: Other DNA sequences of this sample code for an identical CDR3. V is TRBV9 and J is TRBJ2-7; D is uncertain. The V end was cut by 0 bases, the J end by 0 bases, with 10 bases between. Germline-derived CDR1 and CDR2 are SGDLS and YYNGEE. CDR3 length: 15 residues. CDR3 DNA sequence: TGTGCCAGCAGCGTAGGGGGATCGTACTCCTACGAGCAGTACTTC. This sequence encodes CASSVGGSYSYEQYF.

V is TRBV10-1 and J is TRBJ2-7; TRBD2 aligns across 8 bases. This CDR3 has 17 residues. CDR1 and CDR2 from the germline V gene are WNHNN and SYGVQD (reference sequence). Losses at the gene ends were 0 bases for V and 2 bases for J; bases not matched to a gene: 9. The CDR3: CASSESMAGGLPYEQYF. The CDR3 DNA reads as TGCGCCAGCAGTGAGTCGATGGCGGGAGGCCTACCCTACGAGCAGTACTTC.

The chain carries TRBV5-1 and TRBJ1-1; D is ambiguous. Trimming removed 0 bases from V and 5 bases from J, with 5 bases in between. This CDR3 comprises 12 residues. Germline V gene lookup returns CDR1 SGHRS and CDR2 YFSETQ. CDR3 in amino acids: CASSLDATEAFF. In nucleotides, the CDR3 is TGCGCCAGCAGCTTGGACGCGACTGAAGCTTTCTTT.